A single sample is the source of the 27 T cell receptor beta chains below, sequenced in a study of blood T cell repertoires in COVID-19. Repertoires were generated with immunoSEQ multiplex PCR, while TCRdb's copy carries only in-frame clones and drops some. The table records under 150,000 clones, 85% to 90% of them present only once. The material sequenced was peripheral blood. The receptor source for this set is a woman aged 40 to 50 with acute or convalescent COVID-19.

This chain's CDR3 is CASSFPGNPYEQYF. The DNA of the CDR3 is TGTGCCAGCAGCTTCCCAGGAAACCCCTACGAGCAGTACTTC. This chain joins TRBV7-2 and TRBJ2-7; the D is unclear. CDR1 is SGHTA, CDR2 FQGNSA, per germline. The length of the CDR3 is 14 residues. The V and J ends lost 3 bases and 2 bases respectively, with 11 bases between them.

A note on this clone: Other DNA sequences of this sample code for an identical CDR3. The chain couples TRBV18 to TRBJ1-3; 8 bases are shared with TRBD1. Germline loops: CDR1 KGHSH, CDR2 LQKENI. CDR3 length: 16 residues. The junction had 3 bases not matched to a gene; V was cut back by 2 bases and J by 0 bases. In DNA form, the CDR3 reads TGTGCCAGCTCACCAGGGACAGGTTTCTCTGGAAACACCATATATTTT. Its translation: CASSPGTGFSGNTIYF.

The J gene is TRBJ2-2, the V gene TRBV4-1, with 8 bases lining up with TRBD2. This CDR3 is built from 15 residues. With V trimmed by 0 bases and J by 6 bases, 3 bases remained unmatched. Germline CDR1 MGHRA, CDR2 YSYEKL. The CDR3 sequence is CASSQEILAAGELFF. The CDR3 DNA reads TGCGCCAGCAGCCAAGAAATACTAGCGGCCGGGGAGCTGTTTTTT.

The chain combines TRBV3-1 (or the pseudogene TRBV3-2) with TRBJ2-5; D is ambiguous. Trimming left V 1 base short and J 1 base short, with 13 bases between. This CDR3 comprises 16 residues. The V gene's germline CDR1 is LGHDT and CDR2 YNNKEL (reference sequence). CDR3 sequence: CASSQALGGGQETQYF. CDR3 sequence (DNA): TGTGCCAGCAGCCAAGCCCTAGGCGGTGGCCAAGAGACCCAGTACTTC.

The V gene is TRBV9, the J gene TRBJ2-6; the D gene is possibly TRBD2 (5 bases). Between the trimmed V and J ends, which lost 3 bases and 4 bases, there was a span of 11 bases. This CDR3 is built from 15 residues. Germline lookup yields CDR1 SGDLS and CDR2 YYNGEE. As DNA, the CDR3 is TGTGCCAGCAGCGCGGTAGCGACCGGGGCCAACGTCCTGACTTTC. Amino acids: CASSAVATGANVLTF.

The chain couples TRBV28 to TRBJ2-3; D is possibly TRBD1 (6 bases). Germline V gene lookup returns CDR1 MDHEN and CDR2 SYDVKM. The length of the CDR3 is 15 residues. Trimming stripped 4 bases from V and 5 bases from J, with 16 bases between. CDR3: CASSWPIYREDTQYF. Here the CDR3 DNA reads TGTGCCAGCAGTTGGCCGATTTACAGGGAAGATACGCAGTATTTT.

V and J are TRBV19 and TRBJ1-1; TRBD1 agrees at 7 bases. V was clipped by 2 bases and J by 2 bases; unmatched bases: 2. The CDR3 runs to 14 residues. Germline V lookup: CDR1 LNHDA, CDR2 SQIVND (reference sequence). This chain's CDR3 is CASSIHRGNTEAFF. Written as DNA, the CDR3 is TGTGCCAGTAGTATACACAGGGGAAACACTGAAGCTTTCTTT.

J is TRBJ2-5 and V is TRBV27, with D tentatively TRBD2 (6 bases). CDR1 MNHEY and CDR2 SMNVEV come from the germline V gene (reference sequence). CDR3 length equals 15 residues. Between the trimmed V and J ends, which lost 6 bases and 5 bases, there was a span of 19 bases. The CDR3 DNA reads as TGTGCCAGCAGCCGGGGACTTGAGGGGAGGGAGACCCAGTACTTC. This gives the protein CASSRGLEGRETQYF.

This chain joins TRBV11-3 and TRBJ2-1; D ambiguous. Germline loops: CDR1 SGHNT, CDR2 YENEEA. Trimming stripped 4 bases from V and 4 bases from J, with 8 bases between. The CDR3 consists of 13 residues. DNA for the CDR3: TGTGCCAGCAGCTCTGGCCAGTACAATGAGCAGTTCTTC. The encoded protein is CASSSGQYNEQFF.

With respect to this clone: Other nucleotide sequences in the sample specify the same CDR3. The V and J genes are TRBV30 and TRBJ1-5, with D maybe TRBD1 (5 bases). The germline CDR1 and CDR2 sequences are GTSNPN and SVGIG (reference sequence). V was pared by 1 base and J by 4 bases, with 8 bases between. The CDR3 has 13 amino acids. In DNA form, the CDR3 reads TGTGCCTGGAGTGGCGCAGGGAATCAGCCCCAGCATTTT. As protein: CAWSGAGNQPQHF.

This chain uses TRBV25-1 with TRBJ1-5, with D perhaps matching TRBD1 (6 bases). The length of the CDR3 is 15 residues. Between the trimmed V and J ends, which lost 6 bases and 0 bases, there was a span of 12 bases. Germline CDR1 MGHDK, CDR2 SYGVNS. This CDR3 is CASRETGNSNQPQHF. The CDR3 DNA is TGTGCCAGCAGGGAAACAGGGAATAGCAATCAGCCCCAGCATTTT. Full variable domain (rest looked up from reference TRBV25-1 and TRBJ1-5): EADIYQTPRYLVIGTGKKITLECSQTMGHDKMYWYQQDPGMELHLIHYSYGVNSTEKGDLSSESTVSRIRTEHFPLTLESARPSHTSQYLCASRETGNSNQPQHFGDGTRLSIL.

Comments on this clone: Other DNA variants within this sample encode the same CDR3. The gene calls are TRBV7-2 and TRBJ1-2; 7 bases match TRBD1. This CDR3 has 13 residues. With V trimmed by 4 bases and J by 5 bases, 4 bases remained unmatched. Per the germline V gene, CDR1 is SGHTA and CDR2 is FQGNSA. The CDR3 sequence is CASSSDREYGYTF. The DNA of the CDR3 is TGTGCCAGCAGCTCCGACAGGGAGTATGGCTACACCTTC. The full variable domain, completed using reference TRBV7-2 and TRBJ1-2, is GAGVSQSPSNKVTEKGKDVELRCDPISGHTALYWYRQSLGQGLEFLIYFQGNSAPDKSGLPSDRFSAERTGGSVSTLTIQRTQQEDSAVYLCASSSDREYGYTFGSGTRLTVV.

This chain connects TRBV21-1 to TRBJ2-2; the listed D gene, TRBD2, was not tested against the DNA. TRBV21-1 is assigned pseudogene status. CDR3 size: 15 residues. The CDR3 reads CASSKTGVGTGELFF. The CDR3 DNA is TGTGCCAGCAGCAAAACGGGGGTGGGGACCGGGGAGCTGTTTTTT.

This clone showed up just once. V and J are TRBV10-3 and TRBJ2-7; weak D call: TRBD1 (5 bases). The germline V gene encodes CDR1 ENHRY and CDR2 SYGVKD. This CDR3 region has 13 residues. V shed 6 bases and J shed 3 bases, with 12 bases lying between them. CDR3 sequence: CAISQGWVYEQYF. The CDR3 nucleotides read TGTGCCATCAGCCAGGGTTGGGTCTACGAGCAGTACTTC.

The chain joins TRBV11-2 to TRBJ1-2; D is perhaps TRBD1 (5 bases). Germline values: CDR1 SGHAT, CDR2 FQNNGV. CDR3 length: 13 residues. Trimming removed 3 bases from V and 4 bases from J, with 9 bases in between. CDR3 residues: CASSFSGRYGYTF. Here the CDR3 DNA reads TGTGCCAGCAGCTTCTCAGGGCGCTATGGCTACACCTTC.

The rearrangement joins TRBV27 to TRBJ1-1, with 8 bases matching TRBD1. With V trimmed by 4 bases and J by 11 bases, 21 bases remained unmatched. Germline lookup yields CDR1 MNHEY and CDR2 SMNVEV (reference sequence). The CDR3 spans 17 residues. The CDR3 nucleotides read TGTGCCAGCAGTTCTTCAAATTTTAATAGGACAGGGCTTAACGCTTTCTTT. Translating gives CASSSSNFNRTGLNAFF.

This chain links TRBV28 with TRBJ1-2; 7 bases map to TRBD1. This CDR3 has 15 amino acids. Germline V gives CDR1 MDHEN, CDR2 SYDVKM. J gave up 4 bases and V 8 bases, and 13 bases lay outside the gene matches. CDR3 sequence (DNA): TGTGCCAGCGGGCCCGTCGACAGGGACCTCTATGGCTACACCTTC. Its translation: CASGPVDRDLYGYTF.

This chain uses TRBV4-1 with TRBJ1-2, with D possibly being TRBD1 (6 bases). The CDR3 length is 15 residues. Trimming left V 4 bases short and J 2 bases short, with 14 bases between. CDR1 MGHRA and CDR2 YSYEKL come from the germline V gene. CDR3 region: CASSPGEGHNYGYTF. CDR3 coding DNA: TGCGCCAGCAGCCCTGGAGAGGGACACAACTATGGCTACACCTTC.

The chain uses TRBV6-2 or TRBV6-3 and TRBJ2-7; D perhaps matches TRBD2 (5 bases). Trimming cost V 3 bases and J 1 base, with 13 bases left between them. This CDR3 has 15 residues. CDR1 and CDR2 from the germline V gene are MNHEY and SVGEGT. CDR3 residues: CASSYGDEGSYEQYF. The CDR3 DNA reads TGTGCCAGCAGTTATGGAGACGAGGGTTCCTACGAGCAGTACTTC.

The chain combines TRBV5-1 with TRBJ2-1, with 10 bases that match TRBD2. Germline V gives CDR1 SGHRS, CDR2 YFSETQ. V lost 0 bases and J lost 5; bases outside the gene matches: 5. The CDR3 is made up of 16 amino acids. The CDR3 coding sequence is TGCGCCAGCAGCTTGGCGGGTAGCGGGGGGAACAATGAGCAGTTCTTC. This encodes CASSLAGSGGNNEQFF.

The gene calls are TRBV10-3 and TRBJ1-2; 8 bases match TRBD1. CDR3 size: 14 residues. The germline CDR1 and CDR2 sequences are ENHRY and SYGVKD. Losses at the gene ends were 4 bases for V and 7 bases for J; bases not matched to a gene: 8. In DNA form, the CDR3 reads TGTGCCATCAGTGCGACTGGACAGGGTGGTGGCTACACCTTC. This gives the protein CAISATGQGGGYTF.

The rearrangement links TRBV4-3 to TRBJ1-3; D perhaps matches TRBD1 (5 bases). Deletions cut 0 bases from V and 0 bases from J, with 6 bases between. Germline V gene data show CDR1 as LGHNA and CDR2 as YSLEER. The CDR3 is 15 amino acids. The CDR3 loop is CASSQEGDSGNTIYF. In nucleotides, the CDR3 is TGCGCCAGCAGCCAAGAAGGGGACTCTGGAAACACCATATATTTT.

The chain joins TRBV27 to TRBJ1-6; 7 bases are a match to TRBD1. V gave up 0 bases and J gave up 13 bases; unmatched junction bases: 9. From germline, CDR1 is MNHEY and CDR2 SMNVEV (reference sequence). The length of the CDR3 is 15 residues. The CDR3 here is CASSLSSTGVVPLHF. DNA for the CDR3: TGTGCCAGCAGTTTATCGAGCACAGGGGTGGTCCCCCTCCACTTT.

This chain's CDR3 is CATSRGGLTQYF. The CDR3 nucleotides read TGTGCCACCAGCAGAGGAGGGTTGACGCAGTATTTT. The rearrangement links TRBV15 to TRBJ2-3, with D possibly being TRBD2 (5 bases). Germline CDR1 LNHNV, CDR2 YYDKDF (reference sequence). The CDR3 covers 12 residues. V shed 1 base and J shed 9 bases, with 8 bases lying between them.

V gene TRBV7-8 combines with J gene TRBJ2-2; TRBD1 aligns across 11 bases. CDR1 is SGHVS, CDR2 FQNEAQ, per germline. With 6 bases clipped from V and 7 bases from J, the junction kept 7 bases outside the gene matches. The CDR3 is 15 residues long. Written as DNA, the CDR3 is TGTGCCAGCAGGGGGACAGGGGGAATCGGCGGGGAGCTGTTTTTT. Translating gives CASRGTGGIGGELFF. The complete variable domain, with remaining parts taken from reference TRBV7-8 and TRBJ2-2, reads GAGVSQSPRYKVAKRGQDVALRCDPISGHVSLFWYQQALGQGPEFLTYFQNEAQLDKSGLPSDRFFAERPEGSVSTLKIQRTQQEDSAVYLCASRGTGGIGGELFFGEGSRLTVL.

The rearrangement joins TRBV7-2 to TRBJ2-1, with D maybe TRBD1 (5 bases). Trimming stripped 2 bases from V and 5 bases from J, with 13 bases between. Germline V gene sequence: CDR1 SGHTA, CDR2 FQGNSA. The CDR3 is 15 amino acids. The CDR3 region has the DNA TGTGCCAGCAGCTTAAATTCAGGGCTAAACAATGAGCAGTTCTTC. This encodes CASSLNSGLNNEQFF.

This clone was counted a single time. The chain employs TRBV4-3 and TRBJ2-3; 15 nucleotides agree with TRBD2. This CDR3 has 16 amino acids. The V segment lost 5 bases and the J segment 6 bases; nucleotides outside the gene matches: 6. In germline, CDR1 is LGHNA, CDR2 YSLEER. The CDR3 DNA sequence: TGCGCCAGCAGCTCGGGACTAGCGGGAGGACGGGATACGCAGTATTTT. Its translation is CASSSGLAGGRDTQYF.